A selection of T cell receptor beta chains follows, all from one sample in a study of T cell changes during pregnancy in multiple sclerosis. TCRdb's copy holds only in-frame clones and misses some; the assay was immunoSEQ multiplex PCR. Of fewer than 110,000 clones listed, around 93% are singletons. This specimen consisted of peripheral blood, obtained in the third trimester of pregnancy. These receptors all stem from a female donor in good health, enrolled as a control in a pregnancy study. Each CDR3 is given with its conserved first and last residue. The order of the fields is D gene, clone size, J gene, V gene, CDR3 protein, CDR3 DNA. A D gene is named only where the DNA matches it firmly. A clone size is listed for some rows: how often the clone was seen (once, few, many), or a class if it is expanded.

.,.,TRBJ2-5,TRBV5-1,CASSPVGGGFETQYF,TGCGCCAGCAGCCCCGTTGGGGGGGGCTTTGAGACCCAGTACTTC
.,.,TRBJ2-7,TRBV29-1,CSVEDGGALNPYEQYF,TGCAGCGTTGAAGATGGGGGGGCCCTTAACCCCTACGAGCAGTACTTC
TRBD1,.,TRBJ1-2,TRBV19,CASSPDRGLVYGYTF,TGTGCCAGTAGTCCCGACAGGGGGCTTGTCTATGGCTACACCTTC
.,.,TRBJ1-1,TRBV20-1,CSASWTMEAFF,TGCAGTGCTAGTTGGACAATGGAAGCTTTCTTT
.,.,TRBJ1-5,TRBV18,CASSPPAGVGNQPQHF,TGTGCCAGCTCACCACCGGCAGGGGTCGGAAATCAGCCCCAGCATTTT
TRBD1,.,TRBJ1-5,TRBV2,CASRRRQGSGQPQHF,TGTGCCAGCAGACGCAGACAGGGGTCAGGTCAGCCCCAGCATTTT
TRBD2,.,TRBJ2-1,TRBV9,CASSVASGGNNEQFF,TGTGCCAGCAGCGTAGCTAGCGGGGGTAACAATGAGCAGTTCTTC
TRBD1,.,TRBJ1-1,TRBV5-1,CASSLGQGVANLVNTEAFF,TGCGCCAGCAGCTTGGGACAGGGGGTGGCGAATCTCGTGAACACTGAAGCTTTCTTT
TRBD1,.,TRBJ2-5,TRBV4-3,CASSITGGSETQYF,TGCGCCAGCAGCATCACAGGGGGGAGTGAGACCCAGTACTTC
.,.,TRBJ1-3,TRBV27,CASSLVPLSGNTIYF,TGTGCCAGCAGTTTAGTCCCCCTCTCTGGAAACACCATATATTTT
TRBD1,.,TRBJ1-2,TRBV5-1,CASSKKTQGGSGYTF,TGCGCCAGCAGCAAAAAGACACAGGGGGGAAGTGGCTACACCTTC
.,.,TRBJ1-2,TRBV7-2,CASSLLRRNGYTF,TGTGCCAGCAGCTTGTTGCGTAGAAACGGCTACACCTTC
TRBD1,.,TRBJ2-1,TRBV4-2,CASSQDPGQHYNEQFF,TGTGCCAGCAGCCAAGATCCGGGACAGCATTACAATGAGCAGTTCTTC
TRBD2,once,TRBJ2-3,TRBV2,CASTRGGRNTDTQYF,TGTGCCAGCACACGCGGGGGGAGGAACACAGATACGCAGTATTTT
.,.,TRBJ1-6,TRBV6-5,CASSYTQQGNVPLHF,TGTGCCAGCAGTTACACACAACAGGGAAATGTGCCCCTCCACTTT
TRBD1,.,TRBJ1-1,TRBV7-9,CASRSKPGQIRNTEAFF,TGTGCCAGCAGAAGCAAGCCGGGACAGATAAGGAACACTGAAGCTTTCTTT
.,once,TRBJ1-2,TRBV9,CASSVYRPLDYGYTF,TGTGCCAGCAGCGTCTACAGGCCCCTAGACTATGGCTACACCTTC
TRBD2,.,TRBJ2-5,TRBV5-6,CASSLMGLAGGLEQETQYF,TGTGCCAGCAGCTTGATGGGACTAGCGGGGGGGCTGGAGCAAGAGACCCAGTACTTC
.,once,TRBJ1-5,TRBV19,CASSIGAQPQHF,TGTGCCAGTAGTATAGGGGCTCAGCCCCAGCATTTT
.,.,TRBJ1-1,TRBV12-5,CASGYGGGTEAFF,TGTGCTAGTGGGTACGGGGGGGGCACTGAAGCTTTCTTT
TRBD1,.,TRBJ2-1,TRBV6-6,CASRQGAYNEQFF,TGTGCCAGCAGGCAGGGGGCCTACAATGAGCAGTTCTTC
TRBD1,.,TRBJ1-1,TRBV7-3,CASSQYQGQEAFF,TGTGCCAGCAGCCAATACCAGGGACAGGAAGCTTTCTTT
TRBD1,.,TRBJ2-7,TRBV30,CACWTGDTYEQYF,TGTGCCTGCTGGACAGGGGATACCTACGAGCAGTACTTC
.,.,TRBJ1-5,TRBV5-8,CASSSMGGRSHQPQHF,TGTGCCAGCAGCTCGATGGGGGGACGATCCCATCAGCCCCAGCATTTT
.,.,TRBJ2-5,TRBV30,CAWSEIALEETQYF,TGTGCCTGGTCAGAGATAGCGTTGGAAGAGACCCAGTACTTC
.,.,TRBJ2-1,TRBV25-1,CASSVDQGEDEQFF,TGTGCCAGCAGTGTGGACCAGGGTGAAGATGAGCAGTTCTTC
.,.,TRBJ1-5,TRBV6-5,CASSPGVGNQPQHF,TGTGCCAGCAGCCCAGGGGTTGGCAATCAGCCCCAGCATTTT
TRBD1,few,TRBJ1-6,TRBV7-9,CASSAGTGVSPLHF,TGTGCCAGCAGCGCCGGGACAGGGGTATCACCCCTCCACTTT
.,.,TRBJ1-1,TRBV10-3,CAISESVGVHTEAFF,TGTGCCATCAGTGAGTCAGTAGGGGTTCACACTGAAGCTTTCTTT
.,.,TRBJ1-6,TRBV4-1,CASSQARGSYNSPLHF,TGCGCCAGCAGCCAAGCAAGGGGCTCCTATAATTCACCCCTCCACTTT
TRBD2,.,TRBJ2-3,TRBV6-5,CASSYERGGLTDTQYF,TGTGCCAGCAGTTACGAGCGGGGGGGCCTCACAGATACGCAGTATTTT
TRBD2,.,TRBJ2-1,TRBV4-1,CASSQSGGYYNEQFF,TGCGCCAGCAGCCAGTCGGGGGGATACTACAATGAGCAGTTCTTC